The 20 T cell receptor beta chains below all came from one sample that was sequenced in a study of control samples from healthy donors and cancer patients. Measured with immunoSEQ multiplex PCR; TCRdb has only the in-frame clones, and not every one. The sample shows 130,000 to 150,000 clones, roughly nine tenths of them seen only once. Sequenced sample: blood. Source of these receptors: a woman in her 30s in good health.

This clone was detected once. The chain recombines TRBV15 with TRBJ1-2; 7 bases line up with TRBD1. Germline CDR1 LNHNV, CDR2 YYDKDF (reference sequence). With V trimmed by 0 bases and J by 4 bases, 2 bases remained unmatched. CDR3 size: 14 residues. The CDR3 loop reads CATSRDRGAYGYTF. The DNA of the CDR3 is TGTGCCACCAGCAGAGACAGGGGGGCCTATGGCTACACCTTC.

This chain joins TRBV2 and TRBJ1-5; 8 bases agree with TRBD1. The CDR3 consists of 20 residues. Trimming removed 4 bases from V and 0 bases from J; junction bases left unmatched: 17. Germline V gene sequence: CDR1 SNHLY, CDR2 FYNNEI. The chain's CDR3 is CASSVTGQGAIFLSNQPQHF. The DNA of the CDR3 is TGTGCCAGCAGTGTCACAGGGCAGGGGGCAATTTTCCTTAGCAATCAGCCCCAGCATTTT. Full variable domain (outside the CDR3, taken from reference TRBV2 and TRBJ1-5): EPEVTQTPSHQVTQMGQEVILRCVPISNHLYFYWYRQILGQKVEFLVSFYNNEISEKSEIFDDQFSVERPDGSNFTLKIRSTKLEDSAMYFCASSVTGQGAIFLSNQPQHFGDGTRLSIL.

The V gene is TRBV5-1, the J gene TRBJ2-1; 14 bases are shared with TRBD2. This CDR3 has 16 amino acids. The V gene's germline CDR1 is SGHRS and CDR2 YFSETQ. The J segment lost 8 bases and the V segment lost 5 bases, leaving 9 bases of the junction unmatched. This CDR3 reads CASSSGTSGSNHEQFF. In DNA, the CDR3 is TGCGCCAGCAGTTCGGGGACTAGCGGGAGTAACCATGAGCAGTTCTTC.

Comments on this clone: Other nucleotide sequences in the sample specify the same CDR3. This chain joins TRBV19 and TRBJ2-1; D ambiguous. Trimming cost V 1 base and J 0 bases, with 7 bases left between them. The CDR3 totals 15 residues. The V gene's germline CDR1 is LNHDA and CDR2 SQIVND (reference sequence). The DNA of the CDR3 is TGTGCCAGTAGTATAGGGAGTGGCTCCTACAATGAGCAGTTCTTC. Translation: CASSIGSGSYNEQFF.

This chain links TRBV7-9 with TRBJ2-1, with 11 bases aligning to TRBD2. CDR1 is SEHNR and CDR2 is FQNEAQ in the germline V gene (reference sequence). J was trimmed by 6 bases and V by 2 bases; bases with no gene match: 0. CDR3 length: 14 amino acids. This CDR3 is CASSLTSGSNEQFF. The CDR3 DNA follows: TGTGCCAGCAGCTTAACTAGCGGGAGCAATGAGCAGTTCTTC.

The chain couples TRBV7-6 to TRBJ1-3; D possibly corresponds to TRBD1 (5 bases). Trimming left V 2 bases short and J 1 base short, with 12 bases between. The germline V gene encodes CDR1 SGHVS and CDR2 FNYEAQ. The CDR3 covers 16 residues. The CDR3 nucleotides are TGTGCCAGCAGCTTATATATGCAGGGTTCTGGAAACACCATATATTTT. This codes for CASSLYMQGSGNTIYF.

This clone was observed once. V and J are TRBV3-1 (or the pseudogene TRBV3-2) and TRBJ1-2; no definite D call. The CDR3 has 11 residues. CDR1 LGHDT and CDR2 YNNKEL come from the germline V gene (reference sequence). The V gene lost 1 base and the J gene lost 11 bases, with 8 bases spanning the gap. CDR3 protein: CASSQGLEYTF. In nucleotides, the CDR3 is TGTGCCAGCAGCCAAGGTCTGGAGTACACCTTC.

The chain joins TRBV15 to TRBJ2-7; no firm D call. The V end was cut by 10 bases, the J end by 0 bases, with 16 bases between. Germline assignment: CDR1 LNHNV and CDR2 YYDKDF (reference sequence). CDR3 length: 14 residues. Written as DNA, the CDR3 is TGTGCCATCGCAGGCCACAGTACCTCCTACGAGCAGTACTTC. Translating gives CAIAGHSTSYEQYF. Combining the CDR3 with reference TRBV15 and TRBJ2-7 gives the whole variable domain DAMVIQNPRYQVTQFGKPVTLSCSQTLNHNVMYWYQQKSSQAPKLLFHYYDKDFNNEADTPDNFQSRRPNTSFCFLDIRSPGLGDTAMYLCAIAGHSTSYEQYFGPGTRLTVT.

V and J are TRBV6-5 and TRBJ2-3; no firm D call. CDR1 and CDR2 from the germline V gene are MNHEY and SVGAGI. V was cut by 6 bases and J by 1 base, with 14 bases left in between. The CDR3 extends over 15 amino acids. CDR3 nucleotide sequence: TGTGCCAGCAGCCAAACACCAACCCGCACAGATACGCAGTATTTT. This codes for CASSQTPTRTDTQYF.

With regard to this clone: Distinct nucleotide sequences in the sample also encode this CDR3. The V gene is TRBV20-1, the J gene TRBJ1-2; TRBD1 might be the D (6 bases). The length of the CDR3 is 13 residues. Trimming left V 3 bases short and J 6 bases short, with 14 bases between. Germline CDR1 reads DFQATT; CDR2 reads SNEGSKA (reference sequence). The CDR3 loop reads CSASSRGVDGYTF. CDR3 sequence (DNA): TGCAGTGCTAGTAGCAGGGGCGTTGATGGCTACACCTTC.

As regards this clone: The same CDR3 can be traced to other DNA sequences in this sample. The rearrangement joins TRBV19 to TRBJ2-5; 7 positions agree with TRBD2. CDR1 LNHDA and CDR2 SQIVND come from the germline V gene (reference sequence). The V and J ends lost 7 bases and 4 bases, in that order; junction bases with no gene match: 12. The CDR3 loop spans 15 amino acids. CDR3 residues: CASMRLAGVRETQYF. Here the CDR3 DNA reads TGTGCCAGTATGAGACTAGCAGGAGTAAGAGAGACCCAGTACTTC.

The chain recombines TRBV6-5 with TRBJ2-4, with a weak D call TRBD2 (7 bases). Trimming took 7 bases from V and 8 from J, leaving 21 bases between them. From germline, CDR1 is MNHEY and CDR2 SVGAGI. The CDR3 consists of 15 residues. CDR3 DNA sequence: TGTGCCAGCAACGACGAGGGGGGAGGGCCGGACATTCAGTACTTC. Amino acids: CASNDEGGGPDIQYF.

This clone was observed a single time. The gene calls are TRBV30 and TRBJ2-7; tentatively, D is TRBD1 or TRBD2 (6 bases each). CDR1 and CDR2 from the germline V gene are GTSNPN and SVGIG (reference sequence). The CDR3 is 15 amino acids. V was cut by 2 bases and J by 0 bases, with 14 bases left in between. CDR3 DNA sequence: TGTGCCTGGAGTCCAGCCCGGGGGCACTCCTACGAGCAGTACTTC. This gives the protein CAWSPARGHSYEQYF. The full variable domain, its missing parts supplied by reference TRBV30 and TRBJ2-7, is SQTIHQWPATLVQPVGSPLSLECTVEGTSNPNLYWYRQAAGRGLQLLFYSVGIGQISSEVPQNLSASRPQDRQFILSSKKLLLSDSGFYLCAWSPARGHSYEQYFGPGTRLTVT.

This chain connects TRBV4-1 to TRBJ2-5; TRBD2 agrees at 11 bases. Germline V gene lookup returns CDR1 MGHRA and CDR2 YSYEKL. This CDR3 region has 16 residues. The ends lost 4 bases at V and 1 base at J; junction bases unmatched: 5. CDR3 sequence (DNA): TGCGCCAGCAGCCCCGGGACTAGCGGCCTCCAAGAGACCCAGTACTTC. This sequence encodes CASSPGTSGLQETQYF.

The chain joins TRBV10-3 to TRBJ2-7, with D perhaps being TRBD1 or TRBD2 (5 bases each). V shed 0 bases and J shed 6 bases, with 15 bases lying between them. The CDR3 is 15 amino acids. The germline V gene encodes CDR1 ENHRY and CDR2 SYGVKD. The CDR3 sequence: CAISESGPGQGEQYF. The DNA of the CDR3 is TGTGCCATCAGTGAGTCGGGACCCGGGCAGGGCGAGCAGTACTTC.

Details on this clone: The junction differs from germline at one of its ends, possibly a read error. The rearrangement links TRBV5-5 to TRBJ2-7, with 7 bases aligning to TRBD1. The CDR3 consists of 14 residues. Germline loops: CDR1 SGHKS, CDR2 YYEKEE (reference sequence). The CDR3 DNA follows: TGTGCCAGCAGCTACGGGACAGACTCCTACGGGCAGTACTTC. Amino acid sequence: CASSYGTDSYGQYF.

The chain links TRBV7-9 to TRBJ1-6, with a tentative D call TRBD1 (6 bases). V lost 3 bases to trimming and J lost 13 bases, with 13 bases between them. Looked up from germline, CDR1 is SEHNR and CDR2 is FQNEAQ (reference sequence). This CDR3 contains 13 residues. CDR3 in DNA: TGTGCCAGCAGCTTTGAGCAGGGGTATCCCCTCCACTTT. Translation gives CASSFEQGYPLHF.

The chain combines TRBV3-1 (or the pseudogene TRBV3-2) with TRBJ2-5; D not certain. The CDR3 runs 15 residues. V dropped 0 bases and J dropped 4 bases, with 12 bases sitting between them. Germline V gene lookup returns CDR1 LGHDT and CDR2 YNNKEL (reference sequence). The CDR3 coding sequence is TGTGCCAGCAGCCAAGATCTTAGACCCCGAGAGACCCAGTACTTC. This gives the protein CASSQDLRPRETQYF.

The chain combines TRBV6-4 with TRBJ1-1, with D possibly TRBD1 on 5 matching bases. The CDR3 consists of 16 residues. The V gene lost 0 bases and the J gene lost 1 base, with 12 bases spanning the gap. The V gene's germline CDR1 is MRHNA and CDR2 SNTAGT. In DNA, the CDR3 is TGTGCCAGCAGTGACTCGTGGGGCACAGGGAACACTGAAGCTTTCTTT. Amino acids: CASSDSWGTGNTEAFF.

In its sample, this clone was seen once. V usage is TRBV19 and J usage is TRBJ2-5, with 10 bases fitting TRBD1. This CDR3 has 16 residues. Germline lookup yields CDR1 LNHDA and CDR2 SQIVND (reference sequence). With 3 bases clipped from V and 5 bases from J, the junction kept 9 bases outside the gene matches. CDR3 loop: CASSIGAGTGAETQYF. CDR3 DNA sequence: TGTGCCAGTAGTATTGGGGCCGGGACAGGGGCCGAGACCCAGTACTTC.